Below, 27 T cell receptor beta chains from the same sample are listed, as sequenced in a study of cytotoxic CD8 clonotypes in ibrutinib-treated CLL. Profiling relied on immunoSEQ multiplex PCR, and the TCRdb table lists in-frame clones only, not all of them. The sample has 150,000 to 200,000 clones; about 80% are singletons. The input for sequencing was PBMCs, taken after 12 months of ibrutinib treatment. These receptors came from a human donor with chronic lymphocytic leukemia.

This chain uses TRBV9 with TRBJ1-1; D perhaps matches TRBD1 (6 bases). There are 15 residues in the CDR3. V gave up 3 bases and J gave up 0 bases, with 12 bases separating them. Looked up from germline, CDR1 is SGDLS and CDR2 is YYNGEE. The CDR3 here is CASSAQGSLNTEAFF. The CDR3 coding sequence is TGTGCCAGCAGCGCTCAGGGGTCGCTGAACACTGAAGCTTTCTTT.

This clone was seen a single time. The chain links TRBV28 to TRBJ2-3; D tentatively reads TRBD1 or TRBD2 (6 bases each). Trimming took 6 bases from V and 5 from J, leaving 15 bases between them. The germline gives CDR1 MDHEN, CDR2 SYDVKM. The CDR3 extends over 14 amino acids. The CDR3 here is CASREGGKEDTQYF. The CDR3 DNA sequence: TGTGCCAGCAGAGAGGGGGGAAAGGAAGATACGCAGTATTTT.

The chain combines TRBV28 with TRBJ2-7, with a tentative D call TRBD1 (6 bases). Germline assignment: CDR1 MDHEN and CDR2 SYDVKM. This CDR3 has 11 residues. V lost 7 bases, J lost 4 bases, and 8 bases lay in between. The CDR3 here is CASTGQYEQYF. The CDR3 DNA sequence: TGTGCCAGCACCGGACAGTACGAGCAGTACTTC.

V is TRBV11-1 and J is TRBJ2-1, with 14 bases aligning to TRBD2. V dropped 1 base and J dropped 8; count of bases not matched to a gene: 4. This CDR3 is 16 amino acids long. CDR1 and CDR2 from the germline V gene are SGHAT and FQDESV (reference sequence). Here the CDR3 DNA reads TGTGCCAGCAGCTTAGAGACTAGCGGGGGGGCCTATGAGCAGTTCTTC. It codes for CASSLETSGGAYEQFF.

The chain is built from TRBV10-3 and TRBJ1-6; 10 bases align to TRBD1. The germline gives CDR1 ENHRY, CDR2 SYGVKD. The CDR3 has 16 amino acids. V shed 7 bases and J 5 bases; nucleotides not matched to a gene: 8. CDR3 coding DNA: TGTGCCATCAAGTCGTACGGGACAGGGGATAATTCACCCCTCCACTTT. This sequence encodes CAIKSYGTGDNSPLHF.

The gene calls are TRBV27 and TRBJ2-1, with 13 bases lining up with TRBD2. Germline V gives CDR1 MNHEY, CDR2 SMNVEV (reference sequence). V lost 3 bases, J lost 5 bases, and 10 bases stayed unmatched. The CDR3 has 18 amino acids. CDR3 coding DNA: TGTGCCAGCAGTTTCCTGGGACTAGCGGGAAAAGGTGACAATGAGCAGTTCTTC. Translating it yields CASSFLGLAGKGDNEQFF.

V gene TRBV5-1 combines with J gene TRBJ2-7; D is undetermined. Germline loops: CDR1 SGHRS, CDR2 YFSETQ. The CDR3 runs to 15 residues. V was shortened by 4 bases and J by 5 bases, with 19 bases between the two germline ends. For the CDR3, the DNA is TGCGCCAGCAGCCCAGCCCCTCCAGCGCGCAACGAGCAGTACTTC. Its translation: CASSPAPPARNEQYF. The complete variable domain, with remaining parts taken from reference TRBV5-1 and TRBJ2-7, reads KAGVTQTPRYLIKTRGQQVTLSCSPISGHRSVSWYQQTPGQGLQFLFEYFSETQRNKGNFPGRFSGRQFSNSRSEMNVSTLELGDSALYLCASSPAPPARNEQYFGPGTRLTVT.

The CDR3, as DNA: TGCGCCAGCAGCCAAGGACACGCAACTAATGAAAAACTGTTTTTT. Residues: CASSQGHATNEKLFF. The chain has TRBV4-3 and TRBJ1-4; unclear D gene. The CDR3 extends over 15 amino acids. The germline gives CDR1 LGHNA, CDR2 YSLEER. V was shortened by 1 base and J by 0 bases, with 6 bases between the two germline ends.

This clone was seen more than once but under ten times. V usage is TRBV5-1 and J usage is TRBJ2-7, with 7 bases lining up with TRBD1. The CDR3 consists of 12 residues. Losses at the gene ends were 5 bases for V and 5 bases for J; bases not matched to a gene: 4. Germline V lookup: CDR1 SGHRS, CDR2 YFSETQ. Here the CDR3 DNA reads TGCGCCAGCAGTCACAGGGGCCACGAGCAGTACTTC. This sequence encodes CASSHRGHEQYF.

The CDR3 region is CASSQDVTGKETQYF. For the CDR3, the DNA is TGTGCCAGCAGCCAAGACGTAACAGGGAAAGAGACCCAGTACTTC. The J gene is TRBJ2-5, the V gene TRBV4-2, with D possibly being TRBD1 (6 bases). Deletions cut 0 bases from V and 3 bases from J, with 11 bases between. This CDR3 has 15 amino acids. CDR1 LGHNA and CDR2 YNFKEQ come from the germline V gene.

The chain links TRBV28 to TRBJ2-6; TRBD2 matches 7 bases. Germline V gene sequence: CDR1 MDHEN, CDR2 SYDVKM. The CDR3 runs 15 residues. V gave up 4 bases and J gave up 2 bases; unmatched junction bases: 2. CDR3 protein: CASSSGRAGANVLTF. CDR3 coding DNA: TGTGCCAGCAGTTCAGGGAGGGCTGGGGCCAACGTCCTGACTTTC.

The chain recombines TRBV7-9 with TRBJ1-6; 10 bases line up with TRBD1. CDR3 length equals 16 residues. Trimming took 1 base from V and 7 from J; bases not matched to a gene: 4. Germline lookup yields CDR1 SEHNR and CDR2 FQNEAQ (reference sequence). CDR3 sequence: CASSLGGGQGNSPLHF. CDR3 nucleotide sequence: TGTGCCAGCAGCTTAGGCGGGGGACAGGGGAATTCACCCCTCCACTTT.

The chain carries TRBV7-3 and TRBJ2-5; D possibly corresponds to TRBD1 (6 bases). The CDR3 is made up of 15 amino acids. V lost 5 bases to trimming and J lost 5 bases, with 18 bases between them. Germline CDR1 reads SGHTA; CDR2 reads FQGTGA. CDR3 sequence: CASSPGTSSVETQYF. The CDR3 nucleotides are TGTGCCAGCAGCCCCGGGACATCGTCCGTGGAGACCCAGTACTTC.

The chain is built from TRBV7-3 and TRBJ2-1; TRBD2 matches 9 bases. The CDR3 runs 16 residues. Germline CDR1 is SGHTA and CDR2 is FQGTGA. V lost 2 bases, J lost 7 bases, and 9 bases stayed unmatched. In DNA form, the CDR3 reads TGTGCCAGCAGCTTACGTGGTAGCGGGAGTATGAATGAGCAGTTCTTC. As protein: CASSLRGSGSMNEQFF.

This CDR3 reads CASSPSGQGGDTEAFF. CDR3 nucleotides: TGTGCCAGTTCCCCCTCGGGACAGGGGGGGGACACTGAAGCTTTCTTT. V gene TRBV19 combines with J gene TRBJ1-1, with 11 nucleotides matching TRBD1. The CDR3 is 16 residues long. CDR1 and CDR2 from the germline V gene are LNHDA and SQIVND (reference sequence). Losses at the gene ends were 8 bases for V and 3 bases for J; bases not matched to a gene: 11. The variable domain in full, with the rest retrieved from reference TRBV19 and TRBJ1-1, is DGGITQSPKYLFRKEGQNVTLSCEQNLNHDAMYWYRQDPGQGLRLIYYSQIVNDFQKGDIAEGYSVSREKKESFPLTVTSAQKNPTAFYLCASSPSGQGGDTEAFFGQGTRLTVV.

This chain connects TRBV9 to TRBJ1-1; 9 bases match TRBD1. Germline V gene sequence: CDR1 SGDLS, CDR2 YYNGEE. The CDR3 extends over 13 amino acids. J gave up 12 bases and V 0 bases, and 6 bases lay outside the gene matches. As DNA, the CDR3 is TGTGCCAGCAGCGTAGGTGGGACAGGGCGCTCTTTCTTT. Translation gives CASSVGGTGRSFF. Filled out from reference TRBV9 and TRBJ1-1, the complete variable domain reads DSGVTQTPKHLITATGQRVTLRCSPRSGDLSVYWYQQSLDQGLQFLIQYYNGEERAKGNILERFSAQQFPDLHSELNLSSLELGDSALYFCASSVGGTGRSFFGQGTRLTVV.

This chain uses TRBV28 with TRBJ2-7; D tentatively reads TRBD1 or TRBD2 (5 bases each). The ends were cut back, 5 bases at V and 6 bases at J, with 17 bases in the middle. This CDR3 has 14 residues. CDR1 and CDR2 from the germline V gene are MDHEN and SYDVKM. CDR3: CASSAHGGPFEQYF. In DNA, the CDR3 is TGTGCCAGCAGTGCTCATGGGGGACCCTTCGAGCAGTACTTC.

The chain's CDR3 is CASLAEYNEQFF. The CDR3 DNA follows: TGTGCCAGCCTAGCGGAATACAATGAGCAGTTCTTC. The chain is built from TRBV6-6 and TRBJ2-1; 7 nucleotides agree with TRBD2. V lost 8 bases, J lost 4 bases, and 2 bases stayed unmatched. The CDR3 is 12 amino acids. Germline loops: CDR1 MNHNY, CDR2 SVGAGI (reference sequence).

This chain uses TRBV7-3 with TRBJ2-7, with 11 bases lining up with TRBD1. V gave up 6 bases and J gave up 6 bases; unmatched junction bases: 7. This CDR3 is 14 amino acids long. Germline CDR1 is SGHTA and CDR2 is FQGTGA. The CDR3 loop reads CASSSGTGGGEQYF. The CDR3 DNA reads as TGTGCCAGCAGTTCCGGGACAGGGGGAGGCGAGCAGTACTTC. The full variable domain, rest sourced from reference TRBV7-3 and TRBJ2-7, is GAGVSQTPSNKVTEKGKYVELRCDPISGHTALYWYRQSLGQGPEFLIYFQGTGAADDSGLPNDRFFAVRPEGSVSTLKIQRTERGDSAVYLCASSSGTGGGEQYFGPGTRLTVT.

This clone appeared a single time. The chain couples TRBV27 to TRBJ1-1; 9 nucleotides align to TRBD1. V lost 4 bases to trimming and J lost 6 bases; unmatched junction nucleotides: 18. CDR1 and CDR2 (germline): MNHEY, SMNVEV (reference sequence). This CDR3 contains 18 residues. The CDR3 spells CASSSSGTGQDQSPEAFF. Written as DNA, the CDR3 is TGTGCCAGCAGTTCGTCCGGGACAGGGCAGGACCAGAGCCCTGAAGCTTTCTTT.

V usage is TRBV28 and J usage is TRBJ2-7; 8 nucleotides agree with TRBD1. V lost 2 bases, J lost 2 bases, and 5 bases stayed unmatched. The CDR3 spans 15 residues. CDR1 is MDHEN and CDR2 is SYDVKM in the germline V gene. CDR3 DNA: TGTGCCAGCAGTTTAGCGGCGACAGGGGCCTACGAGCAGTACTTC. It yields the protein CASSLAATGAYEQYF.

The rearrangement links TRBV6-5 to TRBJ1-2; no definite D call. This CDR3 has 10 amino acids. Germline loops: CDR1 MNHEY, CDR2 SVGAGI. With 4 bases removed from V and 10 bases from J, the gap between germline ends came to 7 bases. The CDR3 is CASSSSAYTF. The CDR3 DNA follows: TGTGCCAGCAGTTCATCCGCCTACACCTTC.

The gene calls are TRBV2 and TRBJ2-5; 13 bases are a match to TRBD2. V shed 6 bases and J 4 bases; nucleotides not matched to a gene: 11. The germline gives CDR1 SNHLY, CDR2 FYNNEI. The CDR3 is 17 residues long. The CDR3, as DNA: TGTGCCAGCAGGGGGGGACTAGCGGGAACCAGGGGAGAGACCCAGTACTTC. Translating it yields CASRGGLAGTRGETQYF.

V and J are TRBV6-6 and TRBJ2-5, with D possibly called TRBD1 or TRBD2 (5 bases each). The V gene's germline CDR1 is MNHNY and CDR2 SVGAGI (reference sequence). This CDR3 spans 14 amino acids. Trimming stripped 6 bases from V and 1 base from J, with 12 bases between. The CDR3 loop reads CASRGEVFQETQYF. The CDR3 DNA is TGTGCCAGCAGGGGGGAAGTTTTCCAAGAGACCCAGTACTTC.

J is TRBJ1-6 and V is TRBV6-5; 7 bases agree with TRBD1. The V segment lost 4 bases and the J segment 9 bases; nucleotides outside the gene matches: 6. CDR1 and CDR2 from the germline V gene are MNHEY and SVGAGI. The CDR3 sequence is 14 residues long. The CDR3 sequence: CASSSKTGSSPLHF. CDR3 DNA: TGTGCCAGCAGTTCCAAGACAGGGAGTTCACCCCTCCACTTT.

This chain links TRBV7-9 with TRBJ2-7, with 10 bases matching TRBD1. V lost 1 base, J lost 3 bases, and 3 bases stayed unmatched. The CDR3 consists of 15 residues. In germline, CDR1 is SEHNR, CDR2 FQNEAQ (reference sequence). The CDR3 loop is CASSLDRTGGYEQYF. CDR3 bases: TGTGCCAGCAGCTTAGATAGGACAGGGGGCTACGAGCAGTACTTC.

This chain joins TRBV5-1 and TRBJ1-2, with no clear D. The CDR3 has 14 amino acids. With 4 bases removed from V and 4 bases from J, the gap between germline ends came to 14 bases. The germline V gene has CDR1 SGHRS and CDR2 YFSETQ. This CDR3 reads CASSLGDRAYGYTF. In DNA, the CDR3 is TGCGCCAGCAGCCTCGGAGATCGTGCCTATGGCTACACCTTC.